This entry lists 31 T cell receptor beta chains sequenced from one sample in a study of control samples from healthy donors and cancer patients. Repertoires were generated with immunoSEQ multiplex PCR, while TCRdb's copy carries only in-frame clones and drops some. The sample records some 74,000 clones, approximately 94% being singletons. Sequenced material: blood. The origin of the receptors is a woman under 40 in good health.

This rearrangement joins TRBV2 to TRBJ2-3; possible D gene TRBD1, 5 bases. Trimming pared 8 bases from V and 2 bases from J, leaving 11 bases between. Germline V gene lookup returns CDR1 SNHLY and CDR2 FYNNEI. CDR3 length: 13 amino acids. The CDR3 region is CASGRTNTDTQYF. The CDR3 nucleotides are TGTGCCAGCGGGCGGACAAACACAGATACGCAGTATTTT.

The CDR3 DNA follows: TGCGCCAGCAGCATAGGGGGCGGCACTGAAGCTTTCTTT. This codes for CASSIGGGTEAFF. The J gene is TRBJ1-1, the V gene TRBV5-1, with 7 bases identical to TRBD1. V gave up 4 bases and J gave up 4 bases; unmatched junction bases: 4. In germline, CDR1 is SGHRS, CDR2 YFSETQ. The length of the CDR3 is 13 residues.

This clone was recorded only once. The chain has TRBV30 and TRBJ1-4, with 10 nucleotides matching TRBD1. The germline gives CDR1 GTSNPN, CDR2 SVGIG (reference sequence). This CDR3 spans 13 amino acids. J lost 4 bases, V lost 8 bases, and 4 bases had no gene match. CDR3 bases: TGTGCCCAAGGGGACAGGGGTAATGAAAAACTGTTTTTT. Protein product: CAQGDRGNEKLFF.

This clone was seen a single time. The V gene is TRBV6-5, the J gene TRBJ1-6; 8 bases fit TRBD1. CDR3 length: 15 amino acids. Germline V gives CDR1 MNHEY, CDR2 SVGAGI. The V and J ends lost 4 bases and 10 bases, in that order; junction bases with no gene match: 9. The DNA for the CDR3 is TGTGCCAGCAGTTTTCCTGACAGGGGAAGATCACCCCTCCACTTT. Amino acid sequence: CASSFPDRGRSPLHF.

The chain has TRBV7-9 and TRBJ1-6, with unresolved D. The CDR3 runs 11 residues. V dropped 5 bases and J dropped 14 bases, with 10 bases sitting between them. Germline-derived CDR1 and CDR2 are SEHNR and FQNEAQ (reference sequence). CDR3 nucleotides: TGTGCCAGCAGCCCGGAGAGGGCCCTCCACTTT. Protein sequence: CASSPERALHF.

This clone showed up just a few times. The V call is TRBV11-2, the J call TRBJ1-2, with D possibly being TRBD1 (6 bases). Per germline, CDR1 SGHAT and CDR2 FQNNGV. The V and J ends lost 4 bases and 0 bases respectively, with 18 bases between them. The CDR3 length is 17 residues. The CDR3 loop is CASSSLGGGTPNYGYTF. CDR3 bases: TGTGCCAGCAGCTCCTTAGGGGGGGGGACTCCTAACTATGGCTACACCTTC.

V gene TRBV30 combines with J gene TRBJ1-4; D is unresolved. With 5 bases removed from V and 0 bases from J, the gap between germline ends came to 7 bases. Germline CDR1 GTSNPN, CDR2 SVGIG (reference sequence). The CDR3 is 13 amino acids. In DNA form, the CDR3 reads TGTGCCTGGTCTCGAACAACTAATGAAAAACTGTTTTTT. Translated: CAWSRTTNEKLFF.

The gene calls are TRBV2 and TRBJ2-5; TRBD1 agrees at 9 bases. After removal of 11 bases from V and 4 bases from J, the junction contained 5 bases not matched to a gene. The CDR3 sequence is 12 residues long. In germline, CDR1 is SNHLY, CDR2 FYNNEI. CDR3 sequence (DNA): TGTGCCGGCGGACAGGGGTTAGAGACCCAGTACTTC. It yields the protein CAGGQGLETQYF.

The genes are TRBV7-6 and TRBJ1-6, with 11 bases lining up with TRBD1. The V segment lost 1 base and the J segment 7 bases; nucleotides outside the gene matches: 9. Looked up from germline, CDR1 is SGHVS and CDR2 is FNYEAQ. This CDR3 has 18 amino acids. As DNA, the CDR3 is TGTGCCAGCAGCTTAGAACCCCGGGACAGGGGGTCGAATTCACCCCTCCACTTT. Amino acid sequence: CASSLEPRDRGSNSPLHF.

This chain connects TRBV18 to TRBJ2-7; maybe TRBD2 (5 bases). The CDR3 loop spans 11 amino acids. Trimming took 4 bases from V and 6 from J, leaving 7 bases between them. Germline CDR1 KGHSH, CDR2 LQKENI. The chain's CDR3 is CASSRSGEQYF. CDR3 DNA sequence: TGTGCCAGCTCACGAAGCGGCGAGCAGTACTTC.

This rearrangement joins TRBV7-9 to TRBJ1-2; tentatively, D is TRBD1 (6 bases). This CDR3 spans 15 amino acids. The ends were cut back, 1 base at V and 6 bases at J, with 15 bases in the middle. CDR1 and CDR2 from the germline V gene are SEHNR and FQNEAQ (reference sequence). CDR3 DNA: TGTGCCAGCAGCTTAGAAATTGGGGGCCGGAATGGCTACACCTTC. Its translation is CASSLEIGGRNGYTF.

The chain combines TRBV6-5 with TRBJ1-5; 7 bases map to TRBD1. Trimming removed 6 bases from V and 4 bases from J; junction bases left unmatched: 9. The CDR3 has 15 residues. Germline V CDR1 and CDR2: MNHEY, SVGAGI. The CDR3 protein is CASRNPGQRNQPQHF. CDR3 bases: TGTGCCAGCAGGAACCCGGGACAGAGGAATCAGCCCCAGCATTTT.

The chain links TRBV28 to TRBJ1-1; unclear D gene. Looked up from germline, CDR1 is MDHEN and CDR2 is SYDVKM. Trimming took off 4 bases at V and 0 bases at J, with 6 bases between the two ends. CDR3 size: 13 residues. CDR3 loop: CASSSAMNTEAFF. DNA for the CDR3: TGTGCCAGCAGTTCGGCTATGAACACTGAAGCTTTCTTT.

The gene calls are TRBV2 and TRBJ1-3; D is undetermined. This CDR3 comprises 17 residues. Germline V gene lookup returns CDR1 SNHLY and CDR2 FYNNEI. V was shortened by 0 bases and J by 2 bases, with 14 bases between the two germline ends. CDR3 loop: CASSEALQSRTGNTIYF. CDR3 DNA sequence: TGTGCCAGCAGTGAAGCGCTTCAGAGCCGCACTGGAAACACCATATATTTT.

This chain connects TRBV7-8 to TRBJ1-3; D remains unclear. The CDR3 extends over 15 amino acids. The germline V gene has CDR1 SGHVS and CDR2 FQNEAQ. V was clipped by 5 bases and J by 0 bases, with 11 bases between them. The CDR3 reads CASSQRRNSGNTIYF. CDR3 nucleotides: TGTGCCAGCAGCCAAAGACGGAACTCTGGAAACACCATATATTTT.

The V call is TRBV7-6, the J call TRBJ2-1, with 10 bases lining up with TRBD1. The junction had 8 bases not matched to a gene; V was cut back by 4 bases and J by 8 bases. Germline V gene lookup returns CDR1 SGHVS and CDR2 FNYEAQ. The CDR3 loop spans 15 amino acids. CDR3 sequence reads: CASSSGTGVLYEQFF. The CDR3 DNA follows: TGTGCCAGCAGCTCCGGGACAGGGGTTCTCTATGAGCAGTTCTTC.

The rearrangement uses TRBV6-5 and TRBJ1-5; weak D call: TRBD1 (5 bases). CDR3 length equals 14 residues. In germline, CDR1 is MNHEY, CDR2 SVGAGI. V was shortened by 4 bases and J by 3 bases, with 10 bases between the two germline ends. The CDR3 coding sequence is TGTGCCAGCAGTTTAGACAGAAACAATCAGCCCCAGCATTTT. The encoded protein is CASSLDRNNQPQHF.

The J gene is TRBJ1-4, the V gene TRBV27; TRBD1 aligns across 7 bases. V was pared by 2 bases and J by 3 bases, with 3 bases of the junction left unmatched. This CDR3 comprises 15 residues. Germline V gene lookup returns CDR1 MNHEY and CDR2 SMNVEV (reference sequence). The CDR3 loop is CASSLRTGPNEKLFF. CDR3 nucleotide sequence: TGTGCCAGCAGTTTAAGGACAGGCCCTAATGAAAAACTGTTTTTT.

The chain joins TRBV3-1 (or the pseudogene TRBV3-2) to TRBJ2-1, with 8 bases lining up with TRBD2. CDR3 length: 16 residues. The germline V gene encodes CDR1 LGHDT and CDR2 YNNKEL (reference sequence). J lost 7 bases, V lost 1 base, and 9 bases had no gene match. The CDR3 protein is CASSQAAAGGYNEQFF. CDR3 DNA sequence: TGTGCCAGCAGCCAAGCCGCGGCGGGGGGATATAATGAGCAGTTCTTC.

The CDR3 DNA follows: TGTGCCAGCAGCCAAGCCGGCTACGGTGAGCGTCAGCCCCAGCATTTT. Encoded protein: CASSQAGYGERQPQHF. V is TRBV3-1 (or the pseudogene TRBV3-2) and J is TRBJ1-5; D ambiguous. Between the trimmed V and J ends, which lost 1 base and 6 bases, there was a span of 16 bases. In germline, CDR1 is LGHDT, CDR2 YNNKEL (reference sequence). The CDR3 consists of 16 residues.

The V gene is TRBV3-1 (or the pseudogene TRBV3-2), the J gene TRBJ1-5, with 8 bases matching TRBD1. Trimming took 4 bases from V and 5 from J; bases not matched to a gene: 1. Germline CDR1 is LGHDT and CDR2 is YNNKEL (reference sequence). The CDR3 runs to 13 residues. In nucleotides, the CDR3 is TGTGCCAGCAGCCCGACAGGGGATCAGCCCCAGCATTTT. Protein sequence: CASSPTGDQPQHF.

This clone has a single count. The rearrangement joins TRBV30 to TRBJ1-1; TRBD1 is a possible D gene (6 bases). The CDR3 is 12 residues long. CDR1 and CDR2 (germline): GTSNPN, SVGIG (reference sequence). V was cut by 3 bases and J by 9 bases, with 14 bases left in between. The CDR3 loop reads CAWSASGTKAFF. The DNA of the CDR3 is TGTGCCTGGAGCGCGTCCGGGACAAAAGCTTTCTTT. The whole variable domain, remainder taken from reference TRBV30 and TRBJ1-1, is SQTIHQWPATLVQPVGSPLSLECTVEGTSNPNLYWYRQAAGRGLQLLFYSVGIGQISSEVPQNLSASRPQDRQFILSSKKLLLSDSGFYLCAWSASGTKAFFGQGTRLTVV.

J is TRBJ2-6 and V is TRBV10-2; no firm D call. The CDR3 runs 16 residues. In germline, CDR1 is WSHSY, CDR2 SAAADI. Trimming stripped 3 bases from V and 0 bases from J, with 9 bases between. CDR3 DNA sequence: TGCGCCAGCAGTGAAGTTGGATACTCTGGGGCCAACGTCCTGACTTTC. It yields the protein CASSEVGYSGANVLTF.

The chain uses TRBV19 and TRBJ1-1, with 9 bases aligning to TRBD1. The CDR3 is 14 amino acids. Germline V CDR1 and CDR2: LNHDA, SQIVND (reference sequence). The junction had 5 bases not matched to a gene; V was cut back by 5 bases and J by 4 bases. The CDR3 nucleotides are TGTGCCAGTAGTCCGGGACAGGGCGGCACTGAAGCTTTCTTT. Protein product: CASSPGQGGTEAFF.

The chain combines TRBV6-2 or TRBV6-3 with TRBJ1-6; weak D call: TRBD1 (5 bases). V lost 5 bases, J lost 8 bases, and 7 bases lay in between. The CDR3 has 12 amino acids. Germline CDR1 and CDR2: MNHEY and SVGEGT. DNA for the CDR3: TGTGCCAGCAGTCAGGGTTATTCACCCCTCCACTTT. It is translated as CASSQGYSPLHF.

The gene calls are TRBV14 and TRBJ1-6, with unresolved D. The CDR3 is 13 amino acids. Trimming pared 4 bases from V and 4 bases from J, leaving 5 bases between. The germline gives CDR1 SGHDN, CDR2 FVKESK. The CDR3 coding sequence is TGTGCCAGCAGCCGACCGTATAATTCACCCCTCCACTTT. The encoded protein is CASSRPYNSPLHF.

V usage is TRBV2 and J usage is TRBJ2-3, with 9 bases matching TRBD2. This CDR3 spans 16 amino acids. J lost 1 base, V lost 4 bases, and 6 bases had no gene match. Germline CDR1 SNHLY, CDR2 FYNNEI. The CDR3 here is CASSVHGGGGTDTQYF. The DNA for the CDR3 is TGTGCCAGCAGTGTACATGGCGGGGGGGGCACAGATACGCAGTATTTT.

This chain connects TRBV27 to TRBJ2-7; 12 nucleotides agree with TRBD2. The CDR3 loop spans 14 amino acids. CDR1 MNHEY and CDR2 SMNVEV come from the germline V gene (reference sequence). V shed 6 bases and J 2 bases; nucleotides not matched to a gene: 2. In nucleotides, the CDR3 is TGTGCCAGCAGGACTAGCGGGGGAGCCTACGAGCAGTACTTC. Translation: CASRTSGGAYEQYF.

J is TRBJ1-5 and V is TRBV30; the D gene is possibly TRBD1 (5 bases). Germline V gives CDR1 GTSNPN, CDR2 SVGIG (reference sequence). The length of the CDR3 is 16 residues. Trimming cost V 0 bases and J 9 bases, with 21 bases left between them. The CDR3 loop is CAWSVSRGTGWRPQHF. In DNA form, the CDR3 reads TGTGCCTGGAGTGTATCTCGTGGGACCGGGTGGCGGCCCCAGCATTTT.

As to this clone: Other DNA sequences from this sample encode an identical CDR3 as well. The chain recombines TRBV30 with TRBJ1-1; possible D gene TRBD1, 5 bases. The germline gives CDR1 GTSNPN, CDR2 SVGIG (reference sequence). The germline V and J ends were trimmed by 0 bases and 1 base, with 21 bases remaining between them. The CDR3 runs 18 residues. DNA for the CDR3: TGTGCCTGGAGTGTTCTCTTAAGTGTGGGGGAGAGGAACACTGAAGCTTTCTTT. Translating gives CAWSVLLSVGERNTEAFF.

CDR3 nucleotides: TGTGCCAGCAGCCCACCGGGGGGGCGACAGCATTTT. The encoded protein is CASSPPGGRQHF. The rearrangement joins TRBV2 to TRBJ1-5, with D possibly matching TRBD1 (6 bases). V lost 6 bases and J lost 13, with 16 bases in between. This CDR3 comprises 12 residues. Germline CDR1 is SNHLY and CDR2 is FYNNEI.